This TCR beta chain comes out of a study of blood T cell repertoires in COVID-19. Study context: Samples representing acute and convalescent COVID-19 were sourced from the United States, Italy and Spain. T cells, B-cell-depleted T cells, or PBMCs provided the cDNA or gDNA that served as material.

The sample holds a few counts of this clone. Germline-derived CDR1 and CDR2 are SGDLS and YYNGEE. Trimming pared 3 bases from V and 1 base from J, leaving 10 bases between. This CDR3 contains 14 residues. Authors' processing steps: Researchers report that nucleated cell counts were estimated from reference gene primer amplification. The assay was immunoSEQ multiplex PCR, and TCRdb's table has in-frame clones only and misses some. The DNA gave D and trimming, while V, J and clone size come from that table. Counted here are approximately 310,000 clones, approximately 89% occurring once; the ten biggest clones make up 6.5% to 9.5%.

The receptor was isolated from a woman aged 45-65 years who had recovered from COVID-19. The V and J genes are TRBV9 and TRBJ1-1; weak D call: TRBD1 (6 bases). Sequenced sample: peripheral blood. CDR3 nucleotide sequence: TGTGCCAGCAGCGCACAGACAGGGAACACTGAAGCTTTCTTT. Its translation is CASSAQTGNTEAFF.